A single sample gave rise to the 8 T cell receptor beta chains below, sequenced in a study of T cell responses to AZD1222 COVID-19 vaccine. Repertoires were generated with immunoSEQ multiplex PCR, while TCRdb's copy carries only in-frame clones and drops some. The table includes over 100,000 clones, roughly four fifths detected once. Specimen: peripheral blood, collected on day 0 of AZD1222 vaccination. These receptors all stem from an adult in good health.

The V gene is TRBV25-1, the J gene TRBJ2-7; the D gene could be TRBD1 or TRBD2 (5 bases each). Germline CDR1 MGHDK, CDR2 SYGVNS. V lost 2 bases and J lost 7, with 12 bases in between. The CDR3 contains 13 residues. This CDR3 reads CASSEAGSWEQYF. CDR3 DNA sequence: TGTGCCAGCAGTGAAGCAGGGAGCTGGGAGCAGTACTTC.

DNA of the CDR3: TGTGCCACCAGGGGGTCGAGCAATCAGCCCCAGCATTTT. It is translated as CATRGSSNQPQHF. This sequence joins TRBV6-5 and TRBJ1-5, with 7 bases aligning to TRBD1. CDR1 MNHEY and CDR2 SVGAGI come from the germline V gene. This CDR3 region has 13 residues. V was pared by 10 bases and J by 1 base, with 4 bases of the junction left unmatched.

The V call is TRBV28, the J call TRBJ1-2; no reliable D call. V lost 1 base, J lost 7 bases, and 13 bases lay in between. The germline gives CDR1 MDHEN, CDR2 SYDVKM. There are 14 residues in the CDR3. In DNA, the CDR3 is TGTGCCAGCAGTTTATACCCCCCCCGAACTGGCTACACCTTC. It codes for CASSLYPPRTGYTF.

This chain joins TRBV3-1 (or the pseudogene TRBV3-2) and TRBJ2-2; D is undetermined. Trimming removed 2 bases from V and 6 bases from J, with 7 bases in between. This CDR3 region has 13 residues. Germline V gene sequence: CDR1 LGHDT, CDR2 YNNKEL (reference sequence). In DNA form, the CDR3 reads TGTGCCAGCAGCCAATCTAGACCCGGGGAGCTGTTTTTT. Translation: CASSQSRPGELFF.

The chain employs TRBV7-3 and TRBJ1-2, with D tentatively TRBD1 (5 bases). CDR3 length: 16 amino acids. V was cut by 5 bases and J by 8 bases, with 24 bases left in between. Germline CDR1 reads SGHTA; CDR2 reads FQGTGA. CDR3 DNA sequence: TGTGCCAGCAGCACACCCGGGACGGCAGCGTTTTCGGGCTACACCTTC. Its protein product is CASSTPGTAAFSGYTF.

This clone was counted between two and nine times. J is TRBJ1-1 and V is TRBV6-1; D gene unclear. Trimming removed 0 bases at V and 0 bases at J, with 11 bases between. This CDR3 is built from 16 residues. CDR1 is MNHNS, CDR2 SASEGT, per germline. CDR3 in amino acids: CASSEALRLVNTEAFF. The CDR3 region has the DNA TGTGCCAGCAGTGAAGCGCTTCGACTTGTGAACACTGAAGCTTTCTTT.

This chain joins TRBV15 and TRBJ1-1; D ambiguous. With 0 bases removed from V and 0 bases from J, the gap between germline ends came to 8 bases. This CDR3 spans 15 amino acids. Germline CDR1 and CDR2: LNHNV and YYDKDF (reference sequence). CDR3 bases: TGTGCCACCAGCAGAGAGAGGGCCATGAACACTGAAGCTTTCTTT. This sequence encodes CATSRERAMNTEAFF.

This clone appeared a single time. The chain recombines TRBV24-1 with TRBJ2-1; 15 nucleotides line up with TRBD2. Germline CDR1 and CDR2: KGHDR and SFDVKD. Germline trimming cut 6 bases from V and 4 bases from J; bases unmatched to any gene: 3. This CDR3 spans 16 amino acids. The CDR3 nucleotides read TGTGCCACCAGTCGGACTAGCGGGGGGGCTTACAATGAGCAGTTCTTC. Protein: CATSRTSGGAYNEQFF.